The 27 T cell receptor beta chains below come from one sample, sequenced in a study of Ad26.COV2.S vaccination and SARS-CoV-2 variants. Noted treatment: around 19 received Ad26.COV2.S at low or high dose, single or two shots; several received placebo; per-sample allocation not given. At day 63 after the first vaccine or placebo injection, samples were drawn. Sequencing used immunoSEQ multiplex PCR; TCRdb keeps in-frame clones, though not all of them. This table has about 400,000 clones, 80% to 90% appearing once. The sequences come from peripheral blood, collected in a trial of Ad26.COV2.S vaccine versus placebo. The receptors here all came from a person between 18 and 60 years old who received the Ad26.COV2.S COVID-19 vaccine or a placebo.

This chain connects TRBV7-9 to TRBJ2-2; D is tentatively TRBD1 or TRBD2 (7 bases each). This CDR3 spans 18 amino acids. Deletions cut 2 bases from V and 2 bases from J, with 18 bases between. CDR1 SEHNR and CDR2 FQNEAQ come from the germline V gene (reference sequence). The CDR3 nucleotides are TGTGCCAGCAGCTTACCCGGAGCAGGGGGGGGTAACACCGGGGAGCTGTTTTTT. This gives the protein CASSLPGAGGGNTGELFF.

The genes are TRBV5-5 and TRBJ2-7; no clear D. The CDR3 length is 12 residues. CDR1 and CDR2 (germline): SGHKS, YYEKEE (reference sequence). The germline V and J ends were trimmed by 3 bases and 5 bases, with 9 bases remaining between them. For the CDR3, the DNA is TGTGCCAGCAGCTCTATCACTAACGAGCAGTACTTC. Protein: CASSSITNEQYF.

This chain's CDR3 is CASSQQGSSYEQYF. CDR3 bases: TGTGCCAGCAGCCAACAGGGGAGCTCCTACGAGCAGTACTTC. This sequence joins TRBV7-2 and TRBJ2-7; 7 nucleotides line up with TRBD1. Germline trimming cut 5 bases from V and 0 bases from J; bases unmatched to any gene: 4. Germline values: CDR1 SGHTA, CDR2 FQGNSA. This CDR3 has 14 residues.

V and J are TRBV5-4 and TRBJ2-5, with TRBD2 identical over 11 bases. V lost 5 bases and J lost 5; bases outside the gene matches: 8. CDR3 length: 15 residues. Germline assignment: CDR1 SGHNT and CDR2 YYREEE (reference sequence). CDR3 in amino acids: CASSSTSGVHETQYF. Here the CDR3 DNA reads TGTGCCAGCAGTTCGACTAGCGGGGTCCATGAGACCCAGTACTTC.

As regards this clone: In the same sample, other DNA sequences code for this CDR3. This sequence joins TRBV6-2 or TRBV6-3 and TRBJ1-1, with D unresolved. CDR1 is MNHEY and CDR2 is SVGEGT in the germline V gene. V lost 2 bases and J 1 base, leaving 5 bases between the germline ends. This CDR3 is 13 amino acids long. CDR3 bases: TGTGCCAGCAGTTACGGCAGGAACACTGAAGCTTTCTTT. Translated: CASSYGRNTEAFF.

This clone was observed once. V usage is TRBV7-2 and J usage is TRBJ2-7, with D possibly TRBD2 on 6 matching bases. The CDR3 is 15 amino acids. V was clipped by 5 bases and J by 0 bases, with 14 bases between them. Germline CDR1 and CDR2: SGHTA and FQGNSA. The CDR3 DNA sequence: TGTGCCAGCAGCCCCCCTCGGGGGAGCTCCTACGAGCAGTACTTC. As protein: CASSPPRGSSYEQYF.

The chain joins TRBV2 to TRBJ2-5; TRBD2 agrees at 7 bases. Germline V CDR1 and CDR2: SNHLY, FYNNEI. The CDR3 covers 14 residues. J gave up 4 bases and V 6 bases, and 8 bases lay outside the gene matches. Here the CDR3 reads CASSNERGGETQYF. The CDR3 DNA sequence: TGTGCCAGCAGCAACGAGCGCGGGGGAGAGACCCAGTACTTC.

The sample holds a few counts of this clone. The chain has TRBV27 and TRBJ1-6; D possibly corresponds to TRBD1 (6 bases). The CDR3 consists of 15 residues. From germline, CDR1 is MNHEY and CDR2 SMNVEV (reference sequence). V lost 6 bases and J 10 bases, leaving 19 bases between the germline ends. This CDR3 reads CASREKPDRLSPLHF. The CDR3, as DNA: TGTGCCAGCAGAGAAAAACCGGACAGACTATCACCCCTCCACTTT.

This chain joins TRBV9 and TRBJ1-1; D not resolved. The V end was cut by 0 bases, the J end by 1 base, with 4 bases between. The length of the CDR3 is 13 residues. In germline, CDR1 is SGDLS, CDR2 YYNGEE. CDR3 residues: CASSVGKNTEAFF. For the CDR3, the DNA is TGTGCCAGCAGCGTAGGAAAGAACACTGAAGCTTTCTTT.

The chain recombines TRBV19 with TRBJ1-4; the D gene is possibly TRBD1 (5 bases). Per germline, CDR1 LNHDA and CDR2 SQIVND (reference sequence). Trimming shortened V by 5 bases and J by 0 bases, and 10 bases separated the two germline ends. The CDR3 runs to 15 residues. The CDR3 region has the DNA TGTGCCAGTAGTGGGGACCGAACAACTAATGAAAAACTGTTTTTT. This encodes CASSGDRTTNEKLFF.

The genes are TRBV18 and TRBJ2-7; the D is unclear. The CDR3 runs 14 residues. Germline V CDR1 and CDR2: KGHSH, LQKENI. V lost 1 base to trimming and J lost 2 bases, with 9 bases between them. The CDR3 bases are TGTGCCAGCTCACCACAAATGGCCACCTACGAGCAGTACTTC. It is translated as CASSPQMATYEQYF.

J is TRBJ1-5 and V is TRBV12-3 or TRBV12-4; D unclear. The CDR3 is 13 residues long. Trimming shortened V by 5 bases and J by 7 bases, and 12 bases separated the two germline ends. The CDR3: CASSPVGSQPQHF. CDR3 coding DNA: TGTGCCAGCAGTCCGGTGGGGAGCCAGCCCCAGCATTTT.

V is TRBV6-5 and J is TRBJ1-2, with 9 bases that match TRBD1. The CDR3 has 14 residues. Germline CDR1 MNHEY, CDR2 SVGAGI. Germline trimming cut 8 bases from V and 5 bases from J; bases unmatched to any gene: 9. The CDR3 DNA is TGTGCCAGCCGATCGGGACAGGGAAGATATGGCTACACCTTC. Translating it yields CASRSGQGRYGYTF.

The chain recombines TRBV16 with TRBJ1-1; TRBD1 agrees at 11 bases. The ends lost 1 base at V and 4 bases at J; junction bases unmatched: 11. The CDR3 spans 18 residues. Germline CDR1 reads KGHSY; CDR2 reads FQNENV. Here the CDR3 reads CASSQWGQGGLFGTEAFF. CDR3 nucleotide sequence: TGTGCCAGCAGCCAATGGGGACAGGGGGGGTTATTCGGCACTGAAGCTTTCTTT.

In nucleotides, the CDR3 is TGTGCCAGCAAAACCCCGGGACAGGGAAGTTCACCCCTCCACTTT. This encodes CASKTPGQGSSPLHF. The chain combines TRBV28 with TRBJ1-6, with 9 bases aligning to TRBD1. Per germline, CDR1 MDHEN and CDR2 SYDVKM. V was pared by 7 bases and J by 9 bases, with 10 bases of the junction left unmatched. The CDR3 is made up of 15 amino acids.

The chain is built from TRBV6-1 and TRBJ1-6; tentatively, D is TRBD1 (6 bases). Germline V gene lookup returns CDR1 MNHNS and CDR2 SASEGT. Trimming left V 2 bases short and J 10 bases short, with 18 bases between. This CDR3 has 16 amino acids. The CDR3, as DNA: TGTGCCAGCAGTGAATATCACGCGGGCCAGGGGTCACCCCTCCACTTT. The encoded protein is CASSEYHAGQGSPLHF.

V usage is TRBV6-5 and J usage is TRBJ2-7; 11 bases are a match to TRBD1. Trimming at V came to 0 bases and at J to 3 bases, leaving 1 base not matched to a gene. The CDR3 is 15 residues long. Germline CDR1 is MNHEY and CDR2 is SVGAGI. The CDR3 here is CASSYSGTGGYEQYF. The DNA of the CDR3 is TGTGCCAGCAGTTACTCCGGGACAGGGGGCTACGAGCAGTACTTC.

CDR3 in DNA: TGCGCCAGCAGTCGGGCTGGGGTTTCGATGAACACTGAAGCTTTCTTT. It specifies CASSRAGVSMNTEAFF. The V gene is TRBV4-3, the J gene TRBJ1-1; the D is unclear. V lost 6 bases, J lost 0 bases, and 17 bases lay in between. The CDR3 runs 16 residues. CDR1 is LGHNA and CDR2 is YSLEER in the germline V gene.

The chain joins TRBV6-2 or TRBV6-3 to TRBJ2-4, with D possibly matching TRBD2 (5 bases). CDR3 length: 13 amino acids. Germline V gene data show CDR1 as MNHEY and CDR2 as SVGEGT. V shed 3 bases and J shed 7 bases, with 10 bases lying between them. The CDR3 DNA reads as TGTGCCAGCAGTTATAGCGATGGGAACATTCAGTACTTC. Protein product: CASSYSDGNIQYF.

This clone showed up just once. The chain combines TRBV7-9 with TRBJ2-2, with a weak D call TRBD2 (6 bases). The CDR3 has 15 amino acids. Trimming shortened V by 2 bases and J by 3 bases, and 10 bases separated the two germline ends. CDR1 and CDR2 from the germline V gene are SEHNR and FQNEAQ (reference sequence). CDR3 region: CASSLMSGDTGELFF. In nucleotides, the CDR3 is TGTGCCAGCAGCTTAATGTCGGGGGACACCGGGGAGCTGTTTTTT.

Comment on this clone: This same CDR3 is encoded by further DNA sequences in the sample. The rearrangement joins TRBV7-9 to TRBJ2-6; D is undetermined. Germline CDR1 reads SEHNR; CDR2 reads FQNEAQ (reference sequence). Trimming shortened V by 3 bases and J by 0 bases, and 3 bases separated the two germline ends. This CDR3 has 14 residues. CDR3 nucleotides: TGTGCCAGCAGCTTGGGCTCTGGGGCCAACGTCCTGACTTTC. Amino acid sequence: CASSLGSGANVLTF.

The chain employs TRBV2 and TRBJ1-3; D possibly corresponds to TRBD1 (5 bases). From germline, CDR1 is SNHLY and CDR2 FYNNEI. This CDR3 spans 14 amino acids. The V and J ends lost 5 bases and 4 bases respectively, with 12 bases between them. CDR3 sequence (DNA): TGTGCCAGCAGTTCGGACATATTAGGAAACACCATATATTTT. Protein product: CASSSDILGNTIYF.

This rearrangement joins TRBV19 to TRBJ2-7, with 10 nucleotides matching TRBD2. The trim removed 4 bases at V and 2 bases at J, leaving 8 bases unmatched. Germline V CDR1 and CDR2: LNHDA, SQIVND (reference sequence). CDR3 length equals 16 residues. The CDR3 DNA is TGTGCCAGTAGTAAAACCCTCAGCGGGGGGGCCTACGAGCAGTACTTC. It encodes CASSKTLSGGAYEQYF. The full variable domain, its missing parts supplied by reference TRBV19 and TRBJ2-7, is DGGITQSPKYLFRKEGQNVTLSCEQNLNHDAMYWYRQDPGQGLRLIYYSQIVNDFQKGDIAEGYSVSREKKESFPLTVTSAQKNPTAFYLCASSKTLSGGAYEQYFGPGTRLTVT.

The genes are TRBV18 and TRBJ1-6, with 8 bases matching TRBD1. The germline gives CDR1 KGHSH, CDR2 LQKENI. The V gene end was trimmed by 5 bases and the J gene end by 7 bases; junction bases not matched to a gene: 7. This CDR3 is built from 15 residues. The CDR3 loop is CASSTGQGVNSPLHF. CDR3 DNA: TGTGCCAGCTCAACCGGACAGGGTGTGAATTCACCCCTCCACTTT.

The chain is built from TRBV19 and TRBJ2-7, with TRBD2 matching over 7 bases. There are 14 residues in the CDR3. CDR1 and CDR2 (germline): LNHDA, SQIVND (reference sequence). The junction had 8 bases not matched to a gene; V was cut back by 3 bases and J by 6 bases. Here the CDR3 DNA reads TGTGCCAGTAGTATTGGGACTATCTCGGGCGAGCAGTACTTC. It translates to CASSIGTISGEQYF.

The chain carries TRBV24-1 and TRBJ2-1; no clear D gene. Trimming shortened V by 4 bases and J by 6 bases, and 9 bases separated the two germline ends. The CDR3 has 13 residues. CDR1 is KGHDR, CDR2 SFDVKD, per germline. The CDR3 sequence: CATSEIGLNEQFF. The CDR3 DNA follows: TGTGCCACCAGTGAGATAGGGCTCAATGAGCAGTTCTTC.

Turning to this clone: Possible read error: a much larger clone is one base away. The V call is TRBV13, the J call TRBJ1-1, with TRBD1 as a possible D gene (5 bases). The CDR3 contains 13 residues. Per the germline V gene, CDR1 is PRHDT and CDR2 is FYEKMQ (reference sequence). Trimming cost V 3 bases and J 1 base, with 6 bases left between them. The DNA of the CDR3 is TGTGCCAGCAGCTTGGGGGGGAACACTGAAGCTTTCTTT. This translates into CASSLGGNTEAFF.